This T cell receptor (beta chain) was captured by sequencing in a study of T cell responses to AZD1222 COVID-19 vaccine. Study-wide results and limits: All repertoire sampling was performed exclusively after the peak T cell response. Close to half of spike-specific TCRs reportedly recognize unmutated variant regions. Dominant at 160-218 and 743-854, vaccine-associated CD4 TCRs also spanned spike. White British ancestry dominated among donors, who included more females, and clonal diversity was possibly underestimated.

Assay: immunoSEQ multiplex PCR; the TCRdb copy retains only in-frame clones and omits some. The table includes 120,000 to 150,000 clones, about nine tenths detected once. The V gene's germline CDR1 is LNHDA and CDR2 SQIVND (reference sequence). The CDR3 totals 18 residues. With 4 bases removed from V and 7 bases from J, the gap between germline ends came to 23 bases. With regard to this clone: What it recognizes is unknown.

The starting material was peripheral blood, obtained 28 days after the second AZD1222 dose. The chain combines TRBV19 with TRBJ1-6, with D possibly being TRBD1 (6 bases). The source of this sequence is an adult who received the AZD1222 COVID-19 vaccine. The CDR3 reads CASSKGGFEGLGNSPLHF. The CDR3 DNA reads TGTGCCAGTAGTAAAGGGGGGTTCGAGGGCCTGGGGAATTCACCCCTCCACTTT.